The next 10 T cell receptor beta chains were all read from a single sample in a study of shared clonotypes between healthy human individuals. Sequenced by immunoSEQ multiplex PCR; TCRdb stores in-frame clones only, minus some. The sample holds roughly 86,000 clones, almost 70% seen once. Material: memory CD8+ T cells sorted from blood. The subset denotes: CD45RO+ cells pooled with CCR7-negative TemRA cells. The receptors were sampled from a man aged 30-40 years in good health.

This chain uses TRBV6-1 with TRBJ2-2; 9 nucleotides align to TRBD2. The germline gives CDR1 MNHNS, CDR2 SASEGT. The CDR3 extends over 14 amino acids. V was pared by 7 bases and J by 3 bases, with 3 bases of the junction left unmatched. As DNA, the CDR3 is TGTGCCAGCACGGTAGCGGGAGACACCGGGGAGCTGTTTTTT. This codes for CASTVAGDTGELFF.

A few counts support this clone. This chain links TRBV29-1 with TRBJ1-2; 8 bases agree with TRBD1. The germline gives CDR1 SQVTM, CDR2 ANQGSEA. After removal of 6 bases from V and 5 bases from J, the junction contained 5 bases not matched to a gene. This CDR3 has 12 residues. The CDR3 sequence is CSVVTGVYGYTF. In DNA, the CDR3 is TGCAGCGTCGTGACAGGGGTTTATGGCTACACCTTC. The entire variable domain, with the rest obtained from reference TRBV29-1 and TRBJ1-2, is as follows: SAVISQKPSRDICQRGTSLTIQCQVDSQVTMMFWYRQQPGQSLTLIATANQGSEATYESGFVIDKFPISRPNLTFSTLTVSNMSPEDSSIYLCSVVTGVYGYTFGSGTRLTVV.

This clone came up many times. V gene TRBV4-2 combines with J gene TRBJ1-1; D may be TRBD1 (5 bases). The CDR3 is made up of 13 amino acids. V was clipped by 4 bases and J by 4 bases, with 10 bases between them. Germline V CDR1 and CDR2: LGHNA, YNFKEQ. The CDR3 is CASSPTGLTEAFF. CDR3 coding DNA: TGTGCCAGCAGCCCTACAGGTCTCACTGAAGCTTTCTTT.

This chain connects TRBV6-6 to TRBJ1-2, with a tentative D call TRBD1 (5 bases). There are 13 residues in the CDR3. Trimming shortened V by 6 bases and J by 3 bases, and 11 bases separated the two germline ends. Germline V lookup: CDR1 MNHNY, CDR2 SVGAGI (reference sequence). The CDR3 sequence is CASSRAGDYGYTF. The CDR3 DNA reads TGTGCCAGCAGCCGGGCGGGGGACTATGGCTACACCTTC.

This clone has more than one count but fewer than ten. The CDR3 spells CASSDPDSVYEQYF. DNA for the CDR3: TGCGCCAGCAGTGACCCAGACAGCGTCTACGAGCAGTACTTC. The rearrangement joins TRBV10-1 to TRBJ2-7; D may be TRBD1 (5 bases). Germline lookup yields CDR1 WNHNN and CDR2 SYGVQD (reference sequence). Between the trimmed V and J ends, which lost 3 bases and 3 bases, there was a span of 12 bases. This CDR3 is built from 14 residues.

J is TRBJ1-4 and V is TRBV27; D is unresolved. V shed 6 bases and J shed 0 bases, with 8 bases lying between them. The CDR3 totals 14 residues. Germline values: CDR1 MNHEY, CDR2 SMNVEV (reference sequence). The CDR3 bases are TGTGCCAGCAGGAGGACGGCAACTAATGAAAAACTGTTTTTT. Translation: CASRRTATNEKLFF.

The chain couples TRBV4-1 to TRBJ2-2; 11 nucleotides match TRBD2. The trim removed 4 bases at V and 0 bases at J, leaving 13 bases unmatched. The CDR3 covers 20 residues. Germline loops: CDR1 MGHRA, CDR2 YSYEKL. The CDR3 DNA reads as TGCGCCAGCAGCCCGATCGGGCTAGCGGGAGGCCAGGCGAACACCGGGGAGCTGTTTTTT. Encoded protein: CASSPIGLAGGQANTGELFF.

This clone was recorded at least ten times. This chain links TRBV6-4 with TRBJ2-3; 8 bases line up with TRBD2. The V gene end was trimmed by 5 bases and the J gene end by 1 base; junction bases not matched to a gene: 5. The germline V gene encodes CDR1 MRHNA and CDR2 SNTAGT. This CDR3 comprises 15 residues. CDR3 DNA sequence: TGTGCCAGCAGTCCCTCCGGGGGGGGCACAGATACGCAGTATTTT. Protein sequence: CASSPSGGGTDTQYF.

V and J are TRBV27 and TRBJ2-5; 11 nucleotides match TRBD2. CDR1 is MNHEY and CDR2 is SMNVEV in the germline V gene (reference sequence). After removal of 8 bases from V and 5 bases from J, the junction contained 13 bases not matched to a gene. The CDR3 runs to 16 residues. The CDR3, as DNA: TGTGCCAGCCACCCCATCCGACTAGCGGGATTGGAGACCCAGTACTTC. It encodes CASHPIRLAGLETQYF.

The chain combines TRBV19 with TRBJ2-2, with D possibly TRBD1 on 6 matching bases. This CDR3 has 14 residues. Trimming took 6 bases from V and 4 from J, leaving 12 bases between them. Germline assignment: CDR1 LNHDA and CDR2 SQIVND (reference sequence). CDR3 loop: CASRLLGGTGELFF. The CDR3 DNA reads TGTGCCAGTAGACTCCTAGGGGGCACCGGGGAGCTGTTTTTT.